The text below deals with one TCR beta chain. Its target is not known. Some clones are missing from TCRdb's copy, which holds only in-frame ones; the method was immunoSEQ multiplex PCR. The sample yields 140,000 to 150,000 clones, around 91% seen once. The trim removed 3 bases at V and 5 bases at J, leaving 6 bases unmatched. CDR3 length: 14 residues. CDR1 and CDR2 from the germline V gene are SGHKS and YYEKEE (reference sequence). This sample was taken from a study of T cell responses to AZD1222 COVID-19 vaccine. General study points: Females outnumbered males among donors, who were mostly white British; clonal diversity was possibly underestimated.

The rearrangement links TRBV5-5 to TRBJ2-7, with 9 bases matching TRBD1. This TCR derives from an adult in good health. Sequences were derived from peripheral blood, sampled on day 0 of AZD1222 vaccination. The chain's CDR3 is CASSWGTGTHEQYF. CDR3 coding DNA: TGTGCCAGCAGCTGGGGGACAGGGACCCACGAGCAGTACTTC.